This T cell receptor beta chain was found in a study of cytomegalovirus exposure and HLA in healthy donors. PCR involved 60 Vbeta and 13 Jbeta primers. Authors' processing steps: In a later analysis, the count reached 80 million or so unique TCR beta chains, with about 11 million shared. Method: immunoSEQ multiplex PCR; TCRdb's copy keeps in-frame clones and lacks some. V and J calls and clone size are given by that table; D and trimming were obtained from the DNA. Counted here are 110,000 to 150,000 clones, about 75% occurring once; the ten biggest clones make up around 7%. Remarks on this clone: Its antigen remains unknown.

This CDR3 is built from 14 residues. The junction had 4 bases not matched to a gene; V was cut back by 5 bases and J by 5 bases. Germline CDR1 MNHNY, CDR2 SVGAGI (reference sequence). Findings of the study overall: Of the V segments, some could not be distinguished, including TRBV6-2 and TRBV6-3, and were excluded. The study put 150 to 200 TCR beta chains on its list as cytomegalovirus-associated.

The chain couples TRBV6-6 to TRBJ2-7; TRBD1 aligns across 12 bases. Sample: PBMCs. The sequence was obtained from a young man in good health and CMV-seronegative. CDR3 protein: CASSPGTGGHEQYF. CDR3 DNA sequence: TGTGCCAGCAGTCCCGGGACAGGGGGCCACGAGCAGTACTTC.